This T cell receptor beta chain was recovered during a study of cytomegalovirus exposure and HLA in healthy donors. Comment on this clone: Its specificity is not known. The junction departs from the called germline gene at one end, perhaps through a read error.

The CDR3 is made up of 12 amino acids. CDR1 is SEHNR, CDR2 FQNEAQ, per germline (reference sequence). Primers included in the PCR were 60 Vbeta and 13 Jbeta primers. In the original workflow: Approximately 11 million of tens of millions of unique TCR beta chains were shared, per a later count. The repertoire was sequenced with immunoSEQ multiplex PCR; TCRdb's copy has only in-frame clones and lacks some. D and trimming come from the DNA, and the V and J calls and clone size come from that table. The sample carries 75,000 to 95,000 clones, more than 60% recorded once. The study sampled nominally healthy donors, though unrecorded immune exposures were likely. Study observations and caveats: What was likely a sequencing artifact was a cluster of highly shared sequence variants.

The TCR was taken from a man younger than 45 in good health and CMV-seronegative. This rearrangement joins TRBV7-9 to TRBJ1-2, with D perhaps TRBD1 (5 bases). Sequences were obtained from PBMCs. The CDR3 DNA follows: TGTTCCAGCAGCTTGGAAAACAGGGGCTACACCTTC. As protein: CSSSLENRGYTF.